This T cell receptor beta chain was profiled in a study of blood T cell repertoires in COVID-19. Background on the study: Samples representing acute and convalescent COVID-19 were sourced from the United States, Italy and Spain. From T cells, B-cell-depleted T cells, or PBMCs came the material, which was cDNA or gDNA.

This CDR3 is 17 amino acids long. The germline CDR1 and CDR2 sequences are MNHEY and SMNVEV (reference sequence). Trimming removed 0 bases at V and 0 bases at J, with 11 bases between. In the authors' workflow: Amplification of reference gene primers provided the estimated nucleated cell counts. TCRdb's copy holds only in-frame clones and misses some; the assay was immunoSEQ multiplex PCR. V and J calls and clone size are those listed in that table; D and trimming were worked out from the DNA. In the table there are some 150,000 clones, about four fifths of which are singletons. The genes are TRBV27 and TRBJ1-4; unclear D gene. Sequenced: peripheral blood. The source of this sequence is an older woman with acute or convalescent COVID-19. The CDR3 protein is CASSLSIRLTTNEKLFF. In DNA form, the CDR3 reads TGTGCCAGCAGTTTATCTATCAGACTAACAACTAATGAAAAACTGTTTTTT.